One and the same sample provided the 24 T cell receptor beta chains below, sequenced in a study of cytomegalovirus exposure and HLA in healthy donors. Generated by immunoSEQ multiplex PCR, the TCRdb table keeps only in-frame clones and is missing some. The table lists 68,000 or so clones, 70% to 90% of them singletons. Sequenced sample: PBMCs. These receptors all come from a woman aged 18-29 years in good health and CMV-seronegative.

The chain couples TRBV28 to TRBJ2-3, with D perhaps TRBD2 (5 bases). Germline assignment: CDR1 MDHEN and CDR2 SYDVKM. The CDR3 length is 14 residues. V was shortened by 6 bases and J by 2 bases, with 12 bases between the two germline ends. The CDR3 region has the DNA TGTGCCAGCAGAACTGGACTCAACACAGATACGCAGTATTTT. Translating it yields CASRTGLNTDTQYF.

The rearrangement links TRBV29-1 to TRBJ1-1, with D unresolved. The CDR3 covers 13 residues. Trimming cost V 0 bases and J 3 bases, with 8 bases left between them. Germline V gene data show CDR1 as SQVTM and CDR2 as ANQGSEA. The CDR3 sequence is CSVEDVPDTEAFF. Here the CDR3 DNA reads TGCAGCGTTGAAGATGTGCCAGACACTGAAGCTTTCTTT.

V gene TRBV18 combines with J gene TRBJ1-1; TRBD1 matches 8 bases. The CDR3 consists of 18 residues. Per germline, CDR1 KGHSH and CDR2 LQKENI. The V and J ends lost 1 base and 4 bases, in that order; junction bases with no gene match: 14. CDR3 protein: CASSPLQGAVGLGTEAFF. CDR3 coding DNA: TGTGCCAGCTCACCACTGCAGGGGGCAGTAGGGTTGGGCACTGAAGCTTTCTTT.

The V gene is TRBV10-2, the J gene TRBJ1-2; perhaps TRBD1 as D (6 bases). The CDR3 loop spans 13 amino acids. Germline loops: CDR1 WSHSY, CDR2 SAAADI. V was shortened by 5 bases and J by 5 bases, with 12 bases between the two germline ends. The CDR3 region has the DNA TGCGCCAGCAGTCGGGACACTTTGTATGGCTACACCTTC. Its translation is CASSRDTLYGYTF.

V usage is TRBV28 and J usage is TRBJ2-1, with 7 bases that match TRBD2. Unmatched junction bases numbered 9, after V lost 1 base and J lost 6 bases. The CDR3 totals 16 residues. Germline CDR1 and CDR2: MDHEN and SYDVKM. CDR3 residues: CASSLSSIAGPNEQFF. CDR3 nucleotide sequence: TGTGCCAGCAGTTTATCTTCCATAGCGGGCCCCAATGAGCAGTTCTTC.

This clone was counted once. The genes are TRBV7-2 and TRBJ2-1; D gene ambiguous. The CDR3 runs to 11 residues. V lost 6 bases and J 4 bases, leaving 4 bases between the germline ends. Germline CDR1 reads SGHTA; CDR2 reads FQGNSA. Written as DNA, the CDR3 is TGTGCCAGCAGGGCTTACAATGAGCAGTTCTTC. Translated, it gives CASRAYNEQFF.

The CDR3 DNA reads as TGTGCCAGCAGTTTAGGGCAGGGGGCTTACGAGCAGTACTTC. It yields the protein CASSLGQGAYEQYF. This chain uses TRBV28 with TRBJ2-7; TRBD1 agrees at 8 bases. V trimming: 2 bases; J trimming: 4 bases; junction bases outside the gene matches: 4. CDR1 is MDHEN, CDR2 SYDVKM, per germline. This CDR3 spans 14 amino acids.

This chain links TRBV27 with TRBJ2-2; no clear D. The CDR3 has 12 amino acids. Per the germline V gene, CDR1 is MNHEY and CDR2 is SMNVEV (reference sequence). Deletions cut 2 bases from V and 8 bases from J, with 6 bases between. The CDR3 bases are TGTGCCAGCAGTTTAGACTCGGGGGAGCTGTTTTTT. It is translated as CASSLDSGELFF.

V is TRBV28 and J is TRBJ1-2; possible D gene TRBD1, 6 bases. CDR3 length equals 13 residues. Germline V gene sequence: CDR1 MDHEN, CDR2 SYDVKM. V was cut by 10 bases and J by 1 base, with 13 bases left in between. The CDR3: CATLGQNNYGYTF. The CDR3 nucleotides read TGTGCCACCCTCGGACAGAATAACTATGGCTACACCTTC.

The sample holds one count of this clone. The chain carries TRBV5-6 and TRBJ2-1; 8 nucleotides match TRBD1. This CDR3 spans 14 amino acids. The trim removed 4 bases at V and 9 bases at J, leaving 9 bases unmatched. Germline loops: CDR1 SGHDT, CDR2 YYEEEE. The CDR3 loop reads CASSPGQGWGEQFF. CDR3 bases: TGTGCCAGCAGCCCCGGACAGGGTTGGGGTGAGCAGTTCTTC.

This chain connects TRBV5-1 to TRBJ2-5; a possible D gene is TRBD2 (5 bases). V shed 3 bases and J shed 4 bases, with 13 bases lying between them. The CDR3 is 14 amino acids. Germline lookup yields CDR1 SGHRS and CDR2 YFSETQ. The CDR3 spells CASSSHDGVETQYF. In DNA, the CDR3 is TGCGCCAGCAGCTCCCATGACGGGGTAGAGACCCAGTACTTC.

The chain combines TRBV5-4 with TRBJ2-5; 9 bases align to TRBD2. The V segment lost 4 bases and the J segment 5 bases; nucleotides outside the gene matches: 9. Germline assignment: CDR1 SGHNT and CDR2 YYREEE (reference sequence). The CDR3 sequence is 15 residues long. The CDR3 nucleotides read TGTGCCAGCAGCGCCATAGCGGGAGAGCACGAGACCCAGTACTTC. It translates to CASSAIAGEHETQYF.

This clone was counted between two and nine times. The rearrangement joins TRBV28 to TRBJ2-7; 9 nucleotides match TRBD2. The length of the CDR3 is 14 residues. The germline V gene encodes CDR1 MDHEN and CDR2 SYDVKM. The V segment lost 6 bases and the J segment 1 base; nucleotides outside the gene matches: 4. DNA of the CDR3: TGTGCCAGCAGCCCGACTAGCGGTTCCTACGAGCAGTACTTC. This sequence encodes CASSPTSGSYEQYF.

This rearrangement joins TRBV19 to TRBJ1-4; D is possibly TRBD1 (5 bases). V lost 6 bases and J 8 bases, leaving 19 bases between the germline ends. Germline values: CDR1 LNHDA, CDR2 SQIVND (reference sequence). The CDR3 has 15 amino acids. Here the CDR3 DNA reads TGTGCCAGTAGACAGCAGGGATCGGTAGGGGAAAAACTGTTTTTT. It translates to CASRQQGSVGEKLFF.

This sequence joins TRBV5-1 and TRBJ2-7; the D gene is possibly TRBD1 (6 bases). V was pared by 4 bases and J by 5 bases, with 10 bases between. Germline values: CDR1 SGHRS, CDR2 YFSETQ. The CDR3 runs 12 residues. For the CDR3, the DNA is TGCGCCAGCAGCCCGGGACATGACGAGCAGTACTTC. Amino acids: CASSPGHDEQYF.

This chain uses TRBV5-1 with TRBJ2-2; 7 nucleotides agree with TRBD1. This CDR3 is built from 17 residues. The germline CDR1 and CDR2 sequences are SGHRS and YFSETQ. V lost 0 bases and J lost 3; bases outside the gene matches: 8. CDR3 DNA: TGCGCCAGCAGCTTGGCCGTCGGGACAGACCACACCGGGGAGCTGTTTTTT. This encodes CASSLAVGTDHTGELFF.

This chain connects TRBV6-5 to TRBJ1-2, with 9 bases matching TRBD1. V lost 7 bases, J lost 8 bases, and 8 bases stayed unmatched. This CDR3 region has 13 residues. Germline CDR1 is MNHEY and CDR2 is SVGAGI. This CDR3 reads CASKGQGFDGYTF. The CDR3 DNA reads as TGTGCCAGCAAGGGACAGGGTTTTGACGGCTACACCTTC.

This sequence joins TRBV27 and TRBJ2-7; D may be TRBD1 (6 bases). The length of the CDR3 is 16 residues. V lost 2 bases to trimming and J lost 4 bases, with 18 bases between them. Germline V gives CDR1 MNHEY, CDR2 SMNVEV (reference sequence). The CDR3, as DNA: TGTGCCAGCAGTTTAAGATTTCGTGGGGGCGCGTACGAGCAGTACTTC. The encoded protein is CASSLRFRGGAYEQYF.

The genes are TRBV11-2 and TRBJ1-2; D possibly corresponds to TRBD1 (6 bases). The length of the CDR3 is 16 residues. Germline V gene lookup returns CDR1 SGHAT and CDR2 FQNNGV. Between the trimmed V and J ends, which lost 1 base and 0 bases, there was a span of 12 bases. The CDR3 loop is CASSLGGGLANYGYTF. CDR3 in DNA: TGTGCCAGCAGCTTAGGCGGGGGGCTTGCTAACTATGGCTACACCTTC.

The CDR3 reads CSVLGPGLSNEQFF. The CDR3 DNA follows: TGCAGCGTCCTTGGTCCGGGACTCTCTAATGAGCAGTTCTTC. V is TRBV29-1 and J is TRBJ2-1; a weak D match, TRBD2 (6 bases). Trimming stripped 6 bases from V and 7 bases from J, with 19 bases between. The CDR3 is 14 residues long. Germline loops: CDR1 SQVTM, CDR2 ANQGSEA.

This sequence joins TRBV7-6 and TRBJ2-2, with a weak D call TRBD2 (5 bases). The CDR3 is 16 amino acids. V was cut by 1 base and J by 0 bases, with 9 bases left in between. In germline, CDR1 is SGHVS, CDR2 FNYEAQ. This CDR3 reads CASSLVMTTNTGELFF. CDR3 DNA: TGTGCCAGCAGCTTAGTAATGACTACGAACACCGGGGAGCTGTTTTTT.

The rearrangement links TRBV6-1 to TRBJ1-1; 7 nucleotides agree with TRBD1. This CDR3 is built from 17 residues. J was trimmed by 4 bases and V by 0 bases; bases with no gene match: 11. Germline V gene lookup returns CDR1 MNHNS and CDR2 SASEGT. CDR3 region: CASSEAPVGWTGTEAFF. As DNA, the CDR3 is TGTGCCAGCAGTGAAGCGCCAGTTGGCTGGACAGGCACTGAAGCTTTCTTT.

The chain recombines TRBV19 with TRBJ2-4, with 10 bases that match TRBD1. V was pared by 1 base and J by 9 bases, with 15 bases of the junction left unmatched. Per germline, CDR1 LNHDA and CDR2 SQIVND (reference sequence). The CDR3 runs 18 residues. The DNA of the CDR3 is TGTGCCAGTAGTATAGCCGCATATCCGGGACAGGGGTCAAGCATTCAGTACTTC. Protein product: CASSIAAYPGQGSSIQYF.

This chain connects TRBV7-2 to TRBJ1-2, with D uncertain. Trimming stripped 5 bases from V and 2 bases from J, with 15 bases between. The CDR3 spans 15 residues. Germline V gene sequence: CDR1 SGHTA, CDR2 FQGNSA. In DNA, the CDR3 is TGTGCCAGCAGCCTGAAAAGTCGGGGAAACTATGGCTACACCTTC. The encoded protein is CASSLKSRGNYGYTF.